This TCR beta chain was identified during a study of T cell changes during pregnancy in multiple sclerosis. The V end lost 1 base, the J end lost 9 bases, and 19 bases lay between the germline ends. Per germline, CDR1 KGHSH and CDR2 LQKENI. The CDR3 spans 17 residues. Repertoires were generated with immunoSEQ multiplex PCR, while TCRdb's copy carries only in-frame clones and drops some. The sample shows around 110,000 clones, roughly 92% of them seen only once. This chain links TRBV18 with TRBJ1-6; D uncertain. This TCR was sampled from a female donor with multiple sclerosis, enrolled in a pregnancy study. The input for sequencing was peripheral blood, taken in the third trimester of pregnancy. In DNA, the CDR3 is TGTGCCAGCTCACCACAAAGAGCGTCGGTAAATAGTTCACCCCTCCACTTT. This translates into CASSPQRASVNSSPLHF.